This is a list of T cell receptor beta chains from one sample in a study of cytomegalovirus exposure and HLA in healthy donors. Sequenced by immunoSEQ multiplex PCR; TCRdb stores in-frame clones only, minus some. The sample holds about 130,000 clones, roughly 89% seen once. What was sequenced was PBMCs. These receptors originate from a woman younger than 35 in good health and CMV-seronegative. The CDR3 runs from the conserved cysteine through the conserved F or W. D genes are given only for firm matches. Some rows have no size entry. The others give once, few or many, or a class for an expanded clone.

J gene,V gene,clone size,D gene,CDR3 DNA,CDR3 protein
TRBJ1-6,TRBV2,-,TRBD1,TGTGCTTGGGGCCAGGGGGAGGATTCACCCCTCCACTTT,CAWGQGEDSPLHF
TRBJ1-4,TRBV27,-,TRBD1,TGTGCCAGCAGTCAAACAGGGGAGGCGGGTGAAAAACTGTTTTTT,CASSQTGEAGEKLFF
TRBJ2-5,TRBV10-3,-,-,TGTGCCATCAGCGCAAGGGGGTCGGAGACCCAGTACTTC,CAISARGSETQYF
TRBJ1-6,TRBV7-3,few,-,TGTGCCAGCAGCTTCCTAGGCAATAATTCACCCCTCCACTTT,CASSFLGNNSPLHF
TRBJ1-6,TRBV2,-,-,TGTGCCAGCAGTGAACCTCCCAGCTCCTATAATTCACCCCTCCACTTT,CASSEPPSSYNSPLHF
TRBJ2-3,TRBV7-9,-,TRBD2,TGTGCCAGCAGCTTGTTCCCGACTAGCGGGGGCACAGATACGCAGTATTTT,CASSLFPTSGGTDTQYF
TRBJ1-1,TRBV5-6,-,-,TGTGCCAGCAGCTTTTTCTCCGCTGAAGCTTTCTTT,CASSFFSAEAFF
TRBJ2-7,TRBV2,-,-,TGTGCCAGCAGTGAGTCCCAGGGAATAGGCGAGCAGTACTTC,CASSESQGIGEQYF
TRBJ1-2,TRBV27,-,-,TGTGCCAGCAGTTTAGGCGGCAGCTCCTATGGCTACACCTTC,CASSLGGSSYGYTF
TRBJ2-2,TRBV11-2,-,-,TGTGCCAGCAGCTTATTGACGGGTACCGGGGAGCTGTTTTTT,CASSLLTGTGELFF
TRBJ2-7,TRBV4-1,-,-,TGCGCCAGCAGCCAAGTCCACGGCTCCTACGAGCAGTACTTC,CASSQVHGSYEQYF
TRBJ2-1,TRBV7-3,-,TRBD1,TGTGCCAGCAGCTTAAGCGCAGGGGGCGGAGGAGAGCAGTTCTTC,CASSLSAGGGGEQFF
TRBJ1-6,TRBV5-4,-,-,TGTGCCAGCAGCTTGGACCGTAGTAATTCACCCCTCCACTTT,CASSLDRSNSPLHF
TRBJ2-5,TRBV18,-,-,TGTGCCAGCTCACCGGAGCAAGAGACCCAGTACTTC,CASSPEQETQYF
TRBJ2-5,TRBV4-2,-,-,TGTGCCAGCAGCCAAGATTTTCTAGGGGGAGAGACCCAGTACTTC,CASSQDFLGGETQYF
TRBJ2-7,TRBV6-5,once,-,TGTGCCAGCAGCCCCCTGTGGGGGGGACACTACGAGCAGTACTTC,CASSPLWGGHYEQYF
TRBJ2-7,TRBV10-2,once,TRBD2,TGCGCCAGCAGTACCGGGACTAGCATTTACGAGCAGTACTTC,CASSTGTSIYEQYF
TRBJ1-5,TRBV5-1,once,TRBD1,TGCGCCAGCAGCCCCGGGGACAGGGCGCAGCCCCAGCATTTT,CASSPGDRAQPQHF
TRBJ2-7,TRBV19,-,-,TGTGCCAGTAGGCACGGGTACGAGCAGTACTTC,CASRHGYEQYF
TRBJ1-1,TRBV5-8,-,-,TGTGCCAGCAGCCAGACAGCGTTTAACACTGAAGCTTTCTTT,CASSQTAFNTEAFF
TRBJ1-3,TRBV5-8,-,-,TGTGCCAGCAGCCCCCTCGACAGCCCCGCGTCTGGAAACACCATATATTTT,CASSPLDSPASGNTIYF
TRBJ2-5,TRBV9,-,TRBD2,TGTGCCAGCAGCCGGGAACTAGCGGGGAAAGAGACCCAGTACTTC,CASSRELAGKETQYF
TRBJ1-1,TRBV7-9,-,-,TGTGCCAGCAGCTTAGTTTCATACGGGACTGAAGCTTTCTTT,CASSLVSYGTEAFF
TRBJ2-1,TRBV2,-,TRBD1,TGTGCCCATATCGTACCGGGACAGTATAACAATGAGCAGTTCTTC,CAHIVPGQYNNEQFF
TRBJ2-3,TRBV29-1,-,-,TGCAGCGTTGTCTCTTTCGGGAAGACTAGCACAGATACGCAGTATTTT,CSVVSFGKTSTDTQYF
TRBJ1-6,TRBV6-1,few,-,TGTGCCAGCAGGACAACAGGGTCACCCCTCCACTTT,CASRTTGSPLHF
TRBJ2-3,TRBV27,-,TRBD1,TGTGCCAGCATGGCAGGGGGCTACACAGATACGCAGTATTTT,CASMAGGYTDTQYF
TRBJ2-7,TRBV19,-,TRBD1,TGTGCCAGTAGAACTTCTGGGACAGGGACCTCCTACGAGCAGTACTTC,CASRTSGTGTSYEQYF
TRBJ2-7,TRBV6-1,few,TRBD1,TGTGCCAGCAGTGAATGGACAGGACCCACCTACGAGCAGTACTTC,CASSEWTGPTYEQYF
TRBJ1-4,TRBV15,-,TRBD1,TGTGCCACCAGGCCCGGGACAGGGGGTGAAAAACTGTTTTTT,CATRPGTGGEKLFF
TRBJ1-1,TRBV14,-,-,TGTGCCAGCAGCCAAGACAGGAACACTGAAGCTTTCTTT,CASSQDRNTEAFF
TRBJ2-7,TRBV11-2,-,-,TGTGCCAGCAGCTTACCCGGGACTGGCACCTACGAGCAGTACTTC,CASSLPGTGTYEQYF
TRBJ2-3,TRBV6-5,-,TRBD1,TGTGCCAGCAGTTTACAGGGGGCGGGCACAGATACGCAGTATTTT,CASSLQGAGTDTQYF
TRBJ1-4,TRBV6-5,-,TRBD1,TGTGCCAGCGGATTTAGTCGACAGGGGACTGAAAAACTGTTTTTT,CASGFSRQGTEKLFF
TRBJ2-1,TRBV7-9,-,TRBD2,TGTGCCAGCAGCAGTCCAGCTAGCGGGTCCAGCTCCTACAATGAGCAGTTCTTC,CASSSPASGSSSYNEQFF
TRBJ2-3,TRBV6-6,-,TRBD2,TGTGCCAGCAGTTACTCCTTAGCGGGGAGCACAGATACGCAGTATTTT,CASSYSLAGSTDTQYF
TRBJ2-3,TRBV5-8,-,-,TGTGCCAGCAGCGTGATATCGTTAGGCACAGATACGCAGTATTTT,CASSVISLGTDTQYF
TRBJ1-4,TRBV5-1,-,-,TGCGCCAGCAGCTTGTATCCCCAGGGAGGAGGTGAAAAACTGTTTTTT,CASSLYPQGGGEKLFF
TRBJ1-6,TRBV6-1,-,TRBD1,TGTGCCAGCAAATACAGGGGGGCCAGGGATTCACCCCTCCACTTT,CASKYRGARDSPLHF
TRBJ2-3,TRBV6-1,-,-,TGTGCCAGCAGTGTACTCACAGATACGCAGTATTTT,CASSVLTDTQYF
TRBJ1-4,TRBV6-1,-,-,TGTGCCAGCACGGAGTCAGGGGCCCATGAAAAACTGTTTTTT,CASTESGAHEKLFF
TRBJ2-7,TRBV4-1,-,TRBD1,TGCGCCAGCAGCCAACAAGGACAGGGTATTCCCTACGAGCAGTACTTC,CASSQQGQGIPYEQYF
TRBJ1-2,TRBV6-1,-,-,TGTGCCAGCGTCGGGGGCTATGGCTACACCTTC,CASVGGYGYTF
TRBJ2-1,TRBV13,-,TRBD2,TGTGCCAGCAGCCTCCCGACTAGCGGGGAGTACAATGAGCAGTTCTTC,CASSLPTSGEYNEQFF
TRBJ2-1,TRBV4-1,-,-,TGCGCCAGCAGCCAAGGTGCTGCTAGCTCCTACAATGAGCAGTTCTTC,CASSQGAASSYNEQFF